Each of the 28 T cell receptor beta chains below was sequenced from the same sample in a study of T cell responses to AZD1222 COVID-19 vaccine. Produced via immunoSEQ multiplex PCR; TCRdb's table is partial and in-frame only. Its clone listing holds more than 110,000 clones. Material for sequencing was peripheral blood. The receptors here all came from an adult in good health.

The rearrangement uses TRBV2 and TRBJ2-7, with 7 bases aligning to TRBD1. V lost 6 bases and J lost 2; bases outside the gene matches: 4. Germline lookup yields CDR1 SNHLY and CDR2 FYNNEI. The CDR3 totals 13 residues. The CDR3 spells CASRRDRTYEQYF. Written as DNA, the CDR3 is TGTGCCAGCAGACGGGACAGAACCTACGAGCAGTACTTC.

The CDR3 reads CASSLHKPAAPNTEAFF. The CDR3 nucleotides are TGTGCCAGCAGCCTCCATAAACCCGCAGCACCGAACACTGAAGCTTTCTTT. The chain is built from TRBV14 and TRBJ1-1; D unclear. This CDR3 is built from 17 residues. The V end was cut by 4 bases, the J end by 1 base, with 19 bases between. In germline, CDR1 is SGHDN, CDR2 FVKESK.

The chain couples TRBV10-3 to TRBJ2-7; D might be TRBD1 (7 bases). V shed 11 bases and J shed 6 bases, with 20 bases lying between them. This CDR3 is 13 amino acids long. Germline V gene lookup returns CDR1 ENHRY and CDR2 SYGVKD. The CDR3 DNA is TGTGCCTCAGATCCTCAGGGGGGATCCGAGCAGTACTTC. Translation: CASDPQGGSEQYF.

This rearrangement joins TRBV30 to TRBJ2-2; D may correspond to TRBD1 or TRBD2 (5 bases each). The CDR3 totals 14 residues. The V end lost 5 bases, the J end lost 3 bases, and 13 bases lay between the germline ends. Germline V gene data show CDR1 as GTSNPN and CDR2 as SVGIG (reference sequence). CDR3 nucleotides: TGTGCCTGGGCCCGGGGACCGTACACCGGGGAGCTGTTTTTT. Protein sequence: CAWARGPYTGELFF.

V usage is TRBV2 and J usage is TRBJ1-2; D uncertain. From germline, CDR1 is SNHLY and CDR2 FYNNEI. V was trimmed by 5 bases and J by 2 bases, leaving 6 bases between them. The CDR3 length is 12 residues. The chain's CDR3 is CASSRGNYGYTF. The CDR3 DNA sequence: TGTGCCAGCAGTCGGGGAAACTATGGCTACACCTTC.

The chain joins TRBV11-2 to TRBJ1-2, with 7 bases lining up with TRBD1. This CDR3 is built from 14 residues. Per germline, CDR1 SGHAT and CDR2 FQNNGV. V gave up 2 bases and J gave up 8 bases; unmatched junction bases: 8. The CDR3, as DNA: TGTGCCAGCAGCTTACCAACAGGGGCCGGGGGCTACACCTTC. It specifies CASSLPTGAGGYTF.

The chain recombines TRBV7-2 with TRBJ2-5; 9 positions agree with TRBD2. Per germline, CDR1 SGHTA and CDR2 FQGNSA. The CDR3 totals 17 residues. J was trimmed by 5 bases and V by 6 bases; bases with no gene match: 16. CDR3 sequence reads: CASSRRLAGALGETQYF. In DNA, the CDR3 is TGTGCCAGCAGTCGTCGGTTAGCGGGGGCTCTTGGGGAGACCCAGTACTTC.

The genes are TRBV6-1 and TRBJ1-1, with no clear D. The germline V and J ends were trimmed by 3 bases and 1 base, with 18 bases remaining between them. Germline V CDR1 and CDR2: MNHNS, SASEGT. The CDR3 has 17 amino acids. CDR3 loop: CASSEERNRMANTEAFF. The CDR3 DNA reads as TGTGCCAGCAGTGAGGAGAGGAACCGTATGGCGAACACTGAAGCTTTCTTT.

The chain couples TRBV5-1 to TRBJ1-1, with D unresolved. Trimming pared 0 bases from V and 6 bases from J, leaving 15 bases between. The CDR3 consists of 15 residues. The germline V gene has CDR1 SGHRS and CDR2 YFSETQ. CDR3 coding DNA: TGCGCCAGCAGCTTGGCCCAGGTACCCGCGGCTGAAGCTTTCTTT. This encodes CASSLAQVPAAEAFF.

The chain recombines TRBV29-1 with TRBJ1-1; maybe TRBD1 (5 bases). V dropped 8 bases and J dropped 3 bases, with 13 bases sitting between them. CDR3 length: 12 residues. Germline CDR1 reads SQVTM; CDR2 reads ANQGSEA. The CDR3 DNA follows: TGCAGCACAGGCCGAAGGGACACTGAAGCTTTCTTT. Translating gives CSTGRRDTEAFF.

The chain has TRBV6-1 and TRBJ1-1; D may be TRBD1 (6 bases). Germline CDR1 and CDR2: MNHNS and SASEGT. The CDR3 totals 12 residues. Between the trimmed V and J ends, which lost 2 bases and 10 bases, there was a span of 11 bases. The CDR3 DNA reads as TGTGCCAGCAGTGAACCGGACAGTCGAGCTTTCTTT. It is translated as CASSEPDSRAFF.

The chain combines TRBV4-2 with TRBJ2-1; 7 bases align to TRBD1. The germline V gene encodes CDR1 LGHNA and CDR2 YNFKEQ. The CDR3 is made up of 14 amino acids. J lost 7 bases, V lost 5 bases, and 8 bases had no gene match. DNA of the CDR3: TGTGCCAGCAGCTCCCAGACAGGGCGGAATGAGCAGTTCTTC. It specifies CASSSQTGRNEQFF.

J is TRBJ2-1 and V is TRBV5-6, with D possibly being TRBD1 (6 bases). CDR3 length: 16 residues. The germline V and J ends were trimmed by 0 bases and 6 bases, with 16 bases remaining between them. Germline-derived CDR1 and CDR2 are SGHDT and YYEEEE. CDR3 sequence: CASSLDRQVAINEQFF. The CDR3 DNA reads TGTGCCAGCAGCTTGGATCGACAGGTAGCGATCAATGAGCAGTTCTTC.

The chain is built from TRBV10-3 and TRBJ1-1, with 7 bases aligning to TRBD1. The CDR3 runs to 12 residues. The germline gives CDR1 ENHRY, CDR2 SYGVKD. V shed 10 bases and J 7 bases; nucleotides not matched to a gene: 9. In DNA, the CDR3 is TGTGCCACCCGACCGGACAGGAATGAAGCTTTCTTT. Protein product: CATRPDRNEAFF.

As DNA, the CDR3 is TGTGCCTGGTCCGGGACCCAGCAGTTCTTC. It codes for CAWSGTQQFF. V gene TRBV30 combines with J gene TRBJ2-1, with D perhaps being TRBD1 or TRBD2 (5 bases each). The CDR3 is 10 amino acids. V lost 5 bases and J 11 bases, leaving 10 bases between the germline ends. Germline V gene data show CDR1 as GTSNPN and CDR2 as SVGIG (reference sequence).

The gene calls are TRBV5-3 and TRBJ2-1; the match to TRBD2 covers 8 bases. TRBV5-3 belongs to the ORF category, with a function that is uncertain. The CDR3 consists of 17 residues. Losses at the gene ends were 4 bases for V and 0 bases for J; bases not matched to a gene: 9. The CDR3 is CARSLGLALSSYNEQFF. In nucleotides, the CDR3 is TGTGCCAGAAGCCTAGGACTAGCACTGAGCTCCTACAATGAGCAGTTCTTC.

CDR3 loop: CASSLGGAGPQHF. The CDR3 DNA reads as TGTGCCAGCAGCTTAGGGGGGGCGGGGCCCCAGCATTTT. V usage is TRBV7-9 and J usage is TRBJ1-5; perhaps TRBD1 as D (6 bases). Germline CDR1 and CDR2: SEHNR and FQNEAQ (reference sequence). This CDR3 region has 13 residues. V was trimmed by 1 base and J by 9 bases, leaving 10 bases between them.

V and J are TRBV6-2 or TRBV6-3 and TRBJ1-1; D not resolved. The ends were cut back, 0 bases at V and 4 bases at J, with 9 bases in the middle. CDR3 length: 14 residues. Per germline, CDR1 MNHEY and CDR2 SVGEGT. The chain's CDR3 is CASSYSEGRTEAFF. Here the CDR3 DNA reads TGTGCCAGCAGTTACTCGGAGGGTCGCACTGAAGCTTTCTTT.

V gene TRBV28 combines with J gene TRBJ2-3, with 11 bases identical to TRBD2. The germline V gene encodes CDR1 MDHEN and CDR2 SYDVKM. The trim removed 2 bases at V and 3 bases at J, leaving 4 bases unmatched. This CDR3 is built from 16 residues. CDR3 bases: TGTGCCAGCAGTTTAGTAGTAGCGGGGGGGACAGATACGCAGTATTTT. The encoded protein is CASSLVVAGGTDTQYF.

Turning to this clone: Sequence at one end of the junction differs from germline and may be a read error. The rearrangement links TRBV6-1 to TRBJ2-7; 7 bases are a match to TRBD2. Germline V gene data show CDR1 as MNHNS and CDR2 as SASEGT. The CDR3 has 12 amino acids. The CDR3 reads CASSEAGYEQYF. CDR3 sequence (DNA): TGTGCCAGCAGCGAAGCGGGGTACGAGCAGTACTTC.

This chain joins TRBV5-4 and TRBJ1-3, with D possibly TRBD1 on 5 matching bases. This CDR3 spans 15 amino acids. V was trimmed by 1 base and J by 4 bases, leaving 12 bases between them. CDR1 SGHNT and CDR2 YYREEE come from the germline V gene (reference sequence). The CDR3 nucleotides are TGTGCCAGCAGCTTGAAGGGGATACAAGGAAACACCATATATTTT. This codes for CASSLKGIQGNTIYF.

The CDR3 nucleotides are TGTGCCATCAGTGAGTCTGGTACAGAAAATACCGCGAACACCGGGGAGCTGTTTTTT. Translating it yields CAISESGTENTANTGELFF. V gene TRBV10-3 combines with J gene TRBJ2-2; D not certain. V was pared by 0 bases and J by 0 bases, with 17 bases between. The length of the CDR3 is 19 residues. In germline, CDR1 is ENHRY, CDR2 SYGVKD.

The rearrangement joins TRBV7-2 to TRBJ2-3, with 12 bases fitting TRBD1. From germline, CDR1 is SGHTA and CDR2 FQGNSA. The V segment lost 1 base and the J segment 4 bases; nucleotides outside the gene matches: 6. The CDR3 has 17 residues. CDR3 DNA: TGTGCCAGCAGCTTAGATGGGACAGGGGGCCCCCCAGATACGCAGTATTTT. It codes for CASSLDGTGGPPDTQYF.

The chain uses TRBV19 and TRBJ2-1; 10 positions agree with TRBD1. Per the germline V gene, CDR1 is LNHDA and CDR2 is SQIVND (reference sequence). The trim removed 0 bases at V and 5 bases at J, leaving 1 base unmatched. This CDR3 is built from 15 residues. The CDR3 DNA reads TGTGCCAGTAGTATAGAGGACAGGGGGAACAATGAGCAGTTCTTC. Residues: CASSIEDRGNNEQFF.

CDR3 region: CASSLHRGRDTIYF. DNA for the CDR3: TGTGCCAGCAGTTTGCACAGGGGTAGAGACACCATATATTTT. This chain links TRBV6-5 with TRBJ1-3; 7 bases fit TRBD1. V lost 4 bases, J lost 8 bases, and 8 bases stayed unmatched. CDR1 and CDR2 (germline): MNHEY, SVGAGI. The CDR3 runs to 14 residues.

The chain carries TRBV6-5 and TRBJ1-4, with D possibly matching TRBD1 (6 bases). Trimming stripped 1 base from V and 7 bases from J, with 10 bases between. Germline V gene lookup returns CDR1 MNHEY and CDR2 SVGAGI. The CDR3 totals 14 residues. The CDR3 protein is CASSYWQGSEKLFF. The CDR3 DNA follows: TGTGCCAGCAGTTACTGGCAGGGGAGTGAAAAACTGTTTTTT.

V and J are TRBV4-2 and TRBJ2-2, with 8 bases identical to TRBD1. The germline V gene encodes CDR1 LGHNA and CDR2 YNFKEQ. CDR3 length: 16 amino acids. V was clipped by 2 bases and J by 0 bases; unmatched bases: 2. As DNA, the CDR3 is TGTGCCAGCAGCCAACAACAGGGGGCGAACACCGGGGAGCTGTTTTTT. Protein: CASSQQQGANTGELFF.

The chain has TRBV6-5 and TRBJ1-2; D remains ambiguous. The CDR3 covers 13 residues. The ends were cut back, 5 bases at V and 4 bases at J, with 11 bases in the middle. CDR1 is MNHEY and CDR2 is SVGAGI in the germline V gene. Here the CDR3 DNA reads TGTGCCAGCAGTATTGGACCCAGCTATGGCTACACCTTC. Encoded protein: CASSIGPSYGYTF.